The entry that follows covers one T cell receptor beta chain sequence. The antigen is unknown. The sample is drawn from a study of shared clonotypes between healthy human individuals. V shed 0 bases and J 0 bases; nucleotides not matched to a gene: 2. Germline V gene sequence: CDR1 LGHNA, CDR2 YNFKEQ. CDR3 length: 15 residues. Study conclusions and caveats: The small donor group covered limited genetic and exposure diversity.

Original processing methods: From ImmunoSEQ came sequences covering only the junction and carrying no quality scores, so filtering differed. Repertoires were generated with immunoSEQ multiplex PCR, while TCRdb's copy carries only in-frame clones and drops some. V and J calls and clone size are copied from that table; D and trimming were computed from the DNA. The profile shows 520,000 or so clones, 79% of them singletons. What was sequenced was PBMCs. This chain links TRBV4-2 with TRBJ2-7; 7 bases align to TRBD2. The TCR comes from a woman between 40 and 55 years old in good health. Some clones in this sample may be carry-over from other donors' samples. The CDR3 DNA sequence: TGTGCCAGCAGCCAAGAGACTAGCCTCTCCTACGAGCAGTACTTC. Protein: CASSQETSLSYEQYF.